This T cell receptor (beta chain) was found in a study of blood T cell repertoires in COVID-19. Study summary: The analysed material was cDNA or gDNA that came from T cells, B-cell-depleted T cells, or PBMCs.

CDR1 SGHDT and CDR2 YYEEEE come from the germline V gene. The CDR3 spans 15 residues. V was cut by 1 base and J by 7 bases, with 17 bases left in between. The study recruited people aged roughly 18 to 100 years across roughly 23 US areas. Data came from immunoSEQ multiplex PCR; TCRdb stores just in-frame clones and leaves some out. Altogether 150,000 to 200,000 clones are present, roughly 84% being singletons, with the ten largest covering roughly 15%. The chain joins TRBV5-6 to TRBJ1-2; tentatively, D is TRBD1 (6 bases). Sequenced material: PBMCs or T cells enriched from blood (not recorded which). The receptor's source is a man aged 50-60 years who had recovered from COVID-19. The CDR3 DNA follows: TGTGCCAGCAGCTTGACTGGGGGCGCGGCGGGTGGCTACACCTTC. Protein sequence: CASSLTGGAAGGYTF.